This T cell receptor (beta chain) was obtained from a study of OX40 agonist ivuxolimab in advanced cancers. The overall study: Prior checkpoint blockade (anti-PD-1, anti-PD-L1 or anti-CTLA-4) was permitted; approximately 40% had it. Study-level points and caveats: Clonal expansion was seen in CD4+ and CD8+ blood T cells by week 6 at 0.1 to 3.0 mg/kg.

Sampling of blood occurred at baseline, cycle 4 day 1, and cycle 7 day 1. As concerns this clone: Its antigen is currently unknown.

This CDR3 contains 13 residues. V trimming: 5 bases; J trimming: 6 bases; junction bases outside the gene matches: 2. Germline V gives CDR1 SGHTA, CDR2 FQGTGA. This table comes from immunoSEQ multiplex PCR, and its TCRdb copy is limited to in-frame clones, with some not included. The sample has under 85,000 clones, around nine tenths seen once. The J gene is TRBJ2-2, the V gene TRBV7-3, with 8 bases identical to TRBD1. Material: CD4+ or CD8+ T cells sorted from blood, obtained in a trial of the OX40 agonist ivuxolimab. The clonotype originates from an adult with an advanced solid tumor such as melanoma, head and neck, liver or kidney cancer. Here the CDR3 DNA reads TGTGCCAGCAGCCTACAGGGGGCCGGGGAGCTGTTTTTT. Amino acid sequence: CASSLQGAGELFF. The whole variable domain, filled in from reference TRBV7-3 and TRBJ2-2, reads GAGVSQTPSNKVTEKGKYVELRCDPISGHTALYWYRQSLGQGPEFLIYFQGTGAADDSGLPNDRFFAVRPEGSVSTLKIQRTERGDSAVYLCASSLQGAGELFFGEGSRLTVL.